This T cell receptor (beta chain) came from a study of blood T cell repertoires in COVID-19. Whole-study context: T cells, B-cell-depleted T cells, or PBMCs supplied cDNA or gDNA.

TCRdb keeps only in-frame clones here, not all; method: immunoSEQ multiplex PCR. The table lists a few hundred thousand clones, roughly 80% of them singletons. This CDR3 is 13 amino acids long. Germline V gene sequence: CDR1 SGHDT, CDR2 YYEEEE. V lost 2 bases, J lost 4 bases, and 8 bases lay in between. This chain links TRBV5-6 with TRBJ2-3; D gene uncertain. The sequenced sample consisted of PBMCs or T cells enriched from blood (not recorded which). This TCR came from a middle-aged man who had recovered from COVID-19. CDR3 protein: CASSFGESDTQYF. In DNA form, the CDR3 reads TGTGCCAGCAGCTTTGGAGAGTCAGATACGCAGTATTTT.